Below are 2 T cell receptor beta chains sequenced from a single sample in a study of T-cell reconstitution after alpha-beta-depleted transplantation in children (TCRdb year 2016). The library was obtained by PCR. Sequencing relied on an Illumina HiSeq 2500. TCR library preparation used molecular barcoding, with unique molecular identifiers applied to normalize quantification of the TCRbeta repertoire. TCRdb took the public reads, trimmed them with fastp at Q25, ran MiXCR for clone calling and kept in-frame beta chains. Each CDR3 protein appears once, grouped with its most common genes and DNA. The sample table shows about 440,000 distinct CDR3 sequences, and around two fifths are seen once. In total, the top ten clones hold roughly 27% of the sample. This specimen's treatment or condition label, per the study, means: allogeneic hematopoietic cell transplantation with graft depleted of TCRalphabeta T cells and CD19 B cells.

The material was PBMCs, obtained before TCRalphabeta/CD19-depleted stem cell transplant. The receptors stem from a girl aged 2 to 10 with aplastic anemia, due to receive a stem cell transplant.

This clonotype was seen a handful of times. The CDR3 loop reads CASSQDLGTFQETQYF. DNA for the CDR3: TGCGCCAGCAGCCAAGATCTTGGGACATTCCAAGAGACCCAGTACTTC. This rearrangement joins TRBV4-3 to TRBJ2-5, with a possible D match to TRBD1 (6 bases). The CDR3 spans 16 residues. Germline V CDR1 and CDR2: LGHNA, YSLEER. Trimming removed 0 bases at V and 1 base at J, with 12 bases between.

The chain has TRBV20-1 and TRBJ2-5, with D perhaps matching TRBD2 (5 bases). The CDR3 is made up of 11 amino acids. Trimming shortened V by 5 bases and J by 5 bases, and 9 bases separated the two germline ends. Germline assignment: CDR1 DFQATT and CDR2 SNEGSKA (reference sequence). CDR3 sequence reads: CSALRGETQYF. The CDR3 coding sequence is TGCAGTGCTTTGCGCGGGGAGACCCAGTACTTC.